The 24 T cell receptor beta chains presented below share a single source sample, sequenced in a study of T-cell reconstitution after alpha-beta-depleted transplantation in children. Unique molecular identifiers were incorporated into the prepared TCRbeta library. TCRdb re-analysed the PCR reads in MiXCR, keeping a single row per CDR3 protein. The table has 250,000 to 400,000 distinct CDR3 sequences, about a quarter seen once. This specimen consisted of PBMCs, mostly from graft donor cells, obtained 180 days after TCRalphabeta/CD19-depleted stem cell transplant. Receptor source: a male patient younger than 18 who had a stem cell transplant for acute lymphoblastic leukemia, so the T cells may come from the graft donor.

The DNA for the CDR3 is TGTGCCAGCAGACTAACCCGACAGGCCTCTGGAAACACCATATATTTT. Residues: CASRLTRQASGNTIYF. The chain uses TRBV12-3 or TRBV12-4 and TRBJ1-3, with a tentative D call TRBD1 (6 bases). V was clipped by 6 bases and J by 0 bases, with 15 bases between them. The CDR3 sequence is 16 residues long.

Only a few counts were recorded for this clonotype. The genes are TRBV3-1 and TRBJ2-7, with D unclear. CDR1 is LGHDT, CDR2 YNNKEL, per germline (reference sequence). The CDR3 totals 15 residues. Trimming stripped 1 base from V and 3 bases from J, with 13 bases between. The CDR3 DNA sequence: TGTGCCAGCAGCCAAGGCCCCTCGATTAACTACGAGCAGTACTTC. Its translation is CASSQGPSINYEQYF.

The sample holds a few counts of this clonotype. The chain uses TRBV20-1 and TRBJ2-7, with 11 bases fitting TRBD2. CDR1 and CDR2 (germline): DFQATT, SNEGSKA (reference sequence). The V and J ends lost 3 bases and 2 bases, in that order; junction bases with no gene match: 12. The CDR3 runs 17 residues. The CDR3, as DNA: TGCAGTGCTAGTAGGAGTTATCGACTAGCGGGAACCTACGAGCAGTACTTC. Its protein is CSASRSYRLAGTYEQYF.

This chain links TRBV4-2 with TRBJ2-4; D gene ambiguous. The CDR3 loop spans 17 amino acids. Germline CDR1 and CDR2: LGHNA and YNFKEQ. V was pared by 4 bases and J by 0 bases, with 16 bases between. The CDR3 loop reads CASSPAVLELAKNIQYF. The DNA for the CDR3 is TGTGCCAGCAGCCCCGCTGTTTTGGAATTAGCCAAAAACATTCAGTACTTC.

J is TRBJ1-1 and V is TRBV6-2 or TRBV6-3; D uncertain. The V gene lost 3 bases and the J gene lost 7 bases, with 6 bases spanning the gap. CDR3 length equals 11 residues. CDR1 is MNHEY and CDR2 is SVGEGT in the germline V gene. The DNA of the CDR3 is TGTGCCAGCAGTTATTTGGGTGAAGCTTTCTTT. Amino acids: CASSYLGEAFF.

The genes are TRBV10-2 and TRBJ2-3, with TRBD2 matching 10 bases. Germline CDR1 WSHSY, CDR2 SAAADI. This CDR3 has 17 residues. After removal of 5 bases from V and 0 bases from J, the junction contained 8 bases not matched to a gene. This chain's CDR3 is CASSSGLAGDSTDTQYF. The CDR3 nucleotides are TGCGCCAGCAGTAGTGGCCTAGCGGGAGACAGCACAGATACGCAGTATTTT.

This clonotype was found a few times. The V call is TRBV7-2, the J call TRBJ1-4; 8 bases are a match to TRBD1. The V and J ends lost 3 bases and 8 bases, in that order; junction bases with no gene match: 5. The CDR3 sequence is 14 residues long. Per the germline V gene, CDR1 is SGHTA and CDR2 is FQGNSA. In nucleotides, the CDR3 is TGTGCCAGCAGCTTCGACAGGGGCCAAGAAAAACTGTTTTTT. Amino acid sequence: CASSFDRGQEKLFF.

The gene calls are TRBV20-1 and TRBJ1-4; no reliable D call. V gave up 6 bases and J gave up 7 bases, with 12 bases separating them. The germline V gene encodes CDR1 DFQATT and CDR2 SNEGSKA (reference sequence). This CDR3 is 12 amino acids long. The CDR3 protein is CSARPRGEKLFF. The CDR3 DNA follows: TGCAGTGCCCGTCCCCGGGGTGAAAAACTGTTTTTT.

This clonotype has at least ten counts. J is TRBJ2-2 and V is TRBV6-1; 7 bases are a match to TRBD1. This CDR3 is built from 16 residues. Germline lookup yields CDR1 MNHNS and CDR2 SASEGT. The V gene end was trimmed by 6 bases and the J gene end by 7 bases; junction bases not matched to a gene: 14. The CDR3 is CASSVDRAIKSGELFF. The DNA of the CDR3 is TGTGCCAGCAGCGTCGACAGGGCTATTAAAAGCGGGGAGCTGTTTTTT.

V is TRBV27 and J is TRBJ2-3; TRBD2 aligns across 10 bases. Germline-derived CDR1 and CDR2 are MNHEY and SMNVEV (reference sequence). The CDR3 runs 15 residues. The V and J ends lost 8 bases and 3 bases, in that order; junction bases with no gene match: 8. The chain's CDR3 is CASAEREGRTDTQYF. CDR3 sequence (DNA): TGTGCCAGCGCCGAGCGGGAGGGCCGAACAGATACGCAGTATTTT.

J is TRBJ2-7 and V is TRBV7-8; TRBD2 might be the D (6 bases). The CDR3 is 14 residues long. CDR1 is SGHVS and CDR2 is FQNEAQ in the germline V gene. V dropped 2 bases and J dropped 7 bases, with 15 bases sitting between them. CDR3 sequence (DNA): TGTGCCAGCAGCTTACGCGGGACCCCCCGGGAGCAGTACTTC. Its protein is CASSLRGTPREQYF.

The chain joins TRBV6-1 to TRBJ2-2; 10 bases are a match to TRBD2. V trimming: 7 bases; J trimming: 1 base; junction bases outside the gene matches: 9. The CDR3 length is 17 residues. Looked up from germline, CDR1 is MNHNS and CDR2 is SASEGT. The CDR3, as DNA: TGTGCCAGCACCTACAGGGGGACTAGCGTGAACACCGGGGAGCTGTTTTTT. It is translated as CASTYRGTSVNTGELFF.

The genes are TRBV5-1 and TRBJ1-4, with D perhaps TRBD1 (6 bases). Trimming shortened V by 1 base and J by 6 bases, and 19 bases separated the two germline ends. The CDR3 consists of 17 residues. CDR1 and CDR2 from the germline V gene are SGHRS and YFSETQ. The CDR3 region has the DNA TGCGCCAGCAGCTTGTGGGGCCCACAGGGTGGGGATGAAAAACTGTTTTTT. It translates to CASSLWGPQGGDEKLFF.

This clonotype was recorded only once. The chain recombines TRBV9 with TRBJ1-1; D ambiguous. V lost 4 bases and J lost 1, with 11 bases in between. The CDR3 spans 14 residues. Germline V gives CDR1 SGDLS, CDR2 YYNGEE. This CDR3 reads CASSPRGGNTEAFF. The CDR3 nucleotides are TGTGCCAGCAGCCCCCGAGGAGGGAACACTGAAGCTTTCTTT.

This clonotype has a count of ten or more. The chain is built from TRBV12-3 or TRBV12-4 and TRBJ1-1; D uncertain. Trimming cost V 2 bases and J 8 bases, with 9 bases left between them. The CDR3 is made up of 12 amino acids. CDR3 protein: CASSLFPAEAFF. For the CDR3, the DNA is TGTGCCAGCAGTTTATTCCCAGCCGAAGCTTTCTTT.

This clonotype was found a few times. The genes are TRBV7-8 and TRBJ1-5; D gene uncertain. Germline V gene data show CDR1 as SGHVS and CDR2 as FQNEAQ. Deletions cut 1 base from V and 0 bases from J, with 10 bases between. CDR3 length: 16 residues. The CDR3 loop reads CASSLGSTVSNQPQHF. The CDR3 DNA reads as TGTGCCAGCAGCTTAGGGTCAACAGTTAGCAATCAGCCCCAGCATTTT.

The gene calls are TRBV14 and TRBJ2-7; 7 bases line up with TRBD2. Germline V gives CDR1 SGHDN, CDR2 FVKESK. V lost 3 bases and J lost 4; bases outside the gene matches: 12. The CDR3 extends over 16 amino acids. The CDR3: CASSHRGLVKGYEQYF. The CDR3 nucleotides are TGTGCCAGCAGCCATAGAGGACTAGTCAAGGGGTACGAGCAGTACTTC.

This clonotype was detected a few times. This sequence joins TRBV9 and TRBJ1-1; no clear D. The CDR3 extends over 14 amino acids. Germline values: CDR1 SGDLS, CDR2 YYNGEE. V lost 0 bases and J lost 2, with 8 bases in between. In DNA form, the CDR3 reads TGTGCCAGCAGCGTAGTTGGCAGCAACACTGAAGCTTTCTTT. Translating gives CASSVVGSNTEAFF.

In this sample, this clonotype turned up a few times. This sequence joins TRBV15 and TRBJ2-3; the D is unclear. V was pared by 0 bases and J by 0 bases, with 7 bases between. Germline V gene data show CDR1 as LNHNV and CDR2 as YYDKDF (reference sequence). This CDR3 is built from 15 residues. Here the CDR3 DNA reads TGTGCCACCAGCAGAGATCCGGCGAGCACAGATACGCAGTATTTT. Encoded protein: CATSRDPASTDTQYF.

This clonotype was seen only a few times. V gene TRBV5-5 combines with J gene TRBJ1-5; TRBD1 is a possible D gene (6 bases). Trimming took off 2 bases at V and 8 bases at J, with 17 bases between the two ends. Germline assignment: CDR1 SGHKS and CDR2 YYEKEE (reference sequence). This CDR3 region has 15 residues. As DNA, the CDR3 is TGTGCCAGCAGCTTCATTGGGGGGCCCCGGGAGCCCCAGCATTTT. It specifies CASSFIGGPREPQHF.

The chain is built from TRBV11-2 and TRBJ2-1; a possible D gene is TRBD1 (5 bases). CDR1 is SGHAT, CDR2 FQNNGV, per germline. Trimming removed 2 bases at V and 0 bases at J, with 8 bases between. CDR3 size: 15 residues. CDR3 residues: CASSLQGPSYNEQFF. DNA for the CDR3: TGTGCCAGCAGCTTACAGGGTCCCTCCTACAATGAGCAGTTCTTC.

This sequence joins TRBV15 and TRBJ2-1, with a possible D match to TRBD2 (6 bases). This CDR3 has 15 residues. The V and J ends lost 4 bases and 12 bases respectively, with 22 bases between them. Germline assignment: CDR1 LNHNV and CDR2 YYDKDF (reference sequence). CDR3 DNA: TGTGCCACCAGCACATCCCGGGACTCCGCCATGGGGCAGTTCTTC. Residues: CATSTSRDSAMGQFF.

The chain recombines TRBV20-1 with TRBJ1-1, with no clear D. Germline loops: CDR1 DFQATT, CDR2 SNEGSKA (reference sequence). The V and J ends lost 6 bases and 0 bases respectively, with 5 bases between them. This CDR3 has 11 amino acids. The CDR3 DNA is TGCAGTGCAGGGCTGAACACTGAAGCTTTCTTT. Protein: CSAGLNTEAFF.

The genes are TRBV5-1 and TRBJ2-6; weak D call: TRBD2 (5 bases). The germline V gene encodes CDR1 SGHRS and CDR2 YFSETQ. There are 17 residues in the CDR3. V dropped 4 bases and J dropped 2 bases, with 16 bases sitting between them. The DNA of the CDR3 is TGCGCCAGCAGCGGGAGCTCACGGTCGCCTGGGGCCAACGTCCTGACTTTC. Translated: CASSGSSRSPGANVLTF.